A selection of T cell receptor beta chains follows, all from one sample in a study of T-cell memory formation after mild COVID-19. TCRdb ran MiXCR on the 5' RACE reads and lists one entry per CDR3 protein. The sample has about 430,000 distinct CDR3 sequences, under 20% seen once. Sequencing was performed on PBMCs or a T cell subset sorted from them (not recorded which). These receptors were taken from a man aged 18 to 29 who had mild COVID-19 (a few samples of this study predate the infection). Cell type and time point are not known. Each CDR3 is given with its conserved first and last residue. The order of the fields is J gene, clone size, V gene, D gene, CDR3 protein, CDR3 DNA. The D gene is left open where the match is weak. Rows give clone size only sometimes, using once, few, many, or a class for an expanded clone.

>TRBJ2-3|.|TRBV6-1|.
CASRKGWTDTQYF
TGTGCCAGCAGAAAGGGGTGGACAGATACGCAGTATTTT
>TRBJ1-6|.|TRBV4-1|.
CASSQDNRGADNSPLHF
TGCGCCAGCAGCCAAGATAATAGGGGGGCCGATAATTCACCCCTCCACTTT
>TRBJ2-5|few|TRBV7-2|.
CASSWGGGGRETQYF
TGTGCCAGCAGCTGGGGAGGGGGGGGAAGAGAGACCCAGTACTTC
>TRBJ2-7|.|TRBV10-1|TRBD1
CASSAGQGVEQYF
TGCGCCAGCAGCGCTGGACAGGGGGTCGAGCAGTACTTC
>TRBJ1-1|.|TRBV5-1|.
CASSFSGYEWDSNTEAFF
TGCGCCAGCAGCTTTTCGGGGTACGAATGGGACTCAAACACTGAAGCTTTCTTT
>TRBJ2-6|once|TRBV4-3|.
CASSQDWSSGANVLTF
TGCGCCAGCAGCCAAGATTGGAGCTCTGGGGCCAACGTCCTGACTTTC
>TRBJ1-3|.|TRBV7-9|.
CASSLHRSGNTIYF
TGTGCCAGCAGCTTACACCGCTCTGGAAACACCATATATTTT
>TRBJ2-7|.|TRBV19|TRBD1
CASSILTGGLYEQYF
TGTGCCAGTAGTATACTGACAGGGGGCCTCTACGAGCAGTACTTC
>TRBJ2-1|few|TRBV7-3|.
CASSLNILDEQFF
TGTGCCAGCAGCCTTAATATCTTGGATGAGCAGTTCTTC
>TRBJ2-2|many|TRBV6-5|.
CASSPGVPATGELFF
TGTGCCAGCAGCCCAGGGGTTCCGGCCACCGGGGAGCTGTTTTTT
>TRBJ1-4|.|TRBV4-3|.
CASSQDDRTNEKLFF
TGCGCCAGCAGCCAAGACGACAGAACTAATGAAAAACTGTTTTTT
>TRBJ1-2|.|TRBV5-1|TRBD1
CASGRDRAMNGYTF
TGCGCCAGCGGACGGGACAGGGCAATGAATGGCTACACCTTC
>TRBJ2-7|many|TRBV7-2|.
CASSLGLSSYEQYF
TGTGCCAGCAGCTTAGGCCTGAGCTCCTACGAGCAGTACTTC
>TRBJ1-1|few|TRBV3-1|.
CASSGGPAGLNTEAFF
TGTGCCAGCAGCGGGGGACCGGCAGGGTTGAACACTGAAGCTTTCTTT
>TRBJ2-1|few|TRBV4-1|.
CASSQASPYNEQFF
TGCGCCAGCAGCCAAGCCAGCCCGTACAATGAGCAGTTCTTC
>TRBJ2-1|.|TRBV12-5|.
CASGQGTWGATDNNEQFF
TGTGCTAGTGGCCAGGGAACATGGGGAGCGACCGATAACAATGAGCAGTTCTTC
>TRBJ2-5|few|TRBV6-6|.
CASSYTIETQYF
TGTGCCAGCAGTTACACAATAGAGACCCAGTACTTC
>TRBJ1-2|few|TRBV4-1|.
CASSGGQGYGYTF
TGCGCCAGCAGCGGGGGCCAGGGATATGGCTACACCTTC
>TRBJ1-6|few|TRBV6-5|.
CASSYGGGGRSPLHF
TGTGCCAGCAGTTACGGTGGGGGAGGACGTTCACCCCTCCACTTT
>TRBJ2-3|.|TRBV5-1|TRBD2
CASSLTPSGGTDTQYF
TGCGCCAGCAGCTTGACCCCTAGCGGGGGCACAGATACGCAGTATTTT
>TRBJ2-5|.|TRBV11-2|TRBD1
CASSLDPRQGETQYF
TGTGCCAGCAGCTTAGATCCACGACAGGGCGAGACCCAGTACTTC
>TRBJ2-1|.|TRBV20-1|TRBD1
CSASTGARNEQFF
TGCAGTGCCTCGACAGGGGCCCGCAATGAGCAGTTCTTC
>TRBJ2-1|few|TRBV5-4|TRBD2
CASSLGGLAGNEQFF
TGTGCCAGCAGCTTGGGAGGACTAGCTGGAAATGAGCAGTTCTTC